Below, one TCR beta chain is given with its context. These data originate in a study of blood T cell repertoires in COVID-19. Study-wide background: Donors in the United States, Italy and Spain gave samples during acute or convalescent COVID-19. T cells, B-cell-depleted T cells, or PBMCs supplied cDNA or gDNA.

As handled by the study authors: Amplifying reference gene primers gave estimates of nucleated cell counts. Libraries were prepared by immunoSEQ multiplex PCR; TCRdb keeps only in-frame clonotypes and omits some of them. V, J and clone size are taken as reported in that table, and D and trimming were inferred from the DNA itself. The sample includes approximately 200,000 clones, about 93% of them seen just once. Sequences were obtained from peripheral blood. This clonotype was obtained from a man aged 30 to 39 with COVID-19, enrolled during active disease.

This chain's CDR3 is CASSSDRGRGAFF. The DNA for the CDR3 is TGTGCCAGCAGTTCGGACAGGGGGAGAGGGGCTTTCTTT. This chain uses TRBV12-3 or TRBV12-4 with TRBJ1-1, with TRBD1 matching 10 bases. The V segment lost 4 bases and the J segment 11 bases; nucleotides outside the gene matches: 7. The CDR3 totals 13 residues.